These T cell receptor beta chains were read from a single sample in a study of T cell responses to AZD1222 COVID-19 vaccine. Libraries were prepared by immunoSEQ multiplex PCR; TCRdb keeps only in-frame clonotypes and omits some of them. The top ten clones hold 1.6% of a sample with 100,000 to 120,000 clones, 88% of them seen once. This specimen was peripheral blood, taken on day 0 of AZD1222 vaccination. The receptors come from an adult in good health. CDR3s include the opening cysteine and the closing phenylalanine or tryptophan. A D gene is named only where the DNA matches it firmly. Clone size appears in some rows only: once, few, many, or a class for an expanded clone.

d_gene	v_gene	j_gene	abundance	CDR3aa	CDR3nt
NA	TRBV19	TRBJ1-2	NA	CASSIVQGKVYTF	TGTGCCAGTAGTATAGTCCAGGGAAAGGTCTACACCTTC
NA	TRBV19	TRBJ1-2	NA	CASSIDRLGGYTF	TGTGCCAGTAGTATCGACAGGTTGGGAGGCTACACCTTC
NA	TRBV5-1	TRBJ1-2	NA	CASSLVQGRGYTF	TGCGCCAGCAGCTTGGTCCAGGGGCGCGGCTACACCTTC
NA	TRBV5-6	TRBJ2-4	NA	CASRSGVDKNIQYF	TGTGCCAGCCGGTCCGGGGTAGACAAAAACATTCAGTACTTC
TRBD1	TRBV7-9	TRBJ1-4	NA	CASSSDRGHGKLFF	TGTGCCAGCAGCTCGGACAGGGGACACGGAAAACTGTTTTTT
NA	TRBV2	TRBJ2-7	NA	CASSFLRAAHEQYF	TGTGCCAGCAGTTTTCTTAGGGCGGCCCACGAGCAGTACTTC
TRBD1	TRBV5-1	TRBJ1-2	NA	CASSTTGAAYGYTF	TGCGCCAGCAGCACCACAGGGGCGGCCTATGGCTACACCTTC
NA	TRBV6-6	TRBJ2-7	NA	CASSTGTEQYF	TGTGCCAGCAGTACAGGGACCGAGCAGTACTTC
NA	TRBV6-5	TRBJ1-1	once	CASRAGGRREAFF	TGTGCCAGCAGGGCCGGGGGACGGCGTGAAGCTTTCTTT
NA	TRBV9	TRBJ1-1	NA	CASSPRQGVDTEAFF	TGTGCCAGCAGCCCCCGGCAAGGGGTTGACACTGAAGCTTTCTTT
NA	TRBV18	TRBJ2-1	NA	CASSPRAGDEQFF	TGTGCCAGCTCACCACGGGCAGGAGATGAGCAGTTCTTC
NA	TRBV5-1	TRBJ2-3	NA	CASGSGTDTQYF	TGCGCCAGCGGGAGCGGCACAGATACGCAGTATTTT
TRBD1	TRBV5-1	TRBJ2-7	NA	CASSGEAGGPEQYF	TGCGCCAGCAGCGGGGAGGCAGGGGGCCCCGAGCAGTACTTC
TRBD2	TRBV7-6	TRBJ2-3	NA	CASSPLGSGGQDTQYF	TGTGCCAGCAGCCCTCTTGGTAGCGGGGGGCAAGATACGCAGTATTTT
NA	TRBV6-6	TRBJ2-1	NA	CASRARGSYNEQFF	TGTGCCAGCAGGGCCCGGGGCTCCTACAATGAGCAGTTCTTC
TRBD2	TRBV19	TRBJ2-5	NA	CASSIGTSGRLRETQYF	TGTGCCAGTAGTATAGGGACTAGCGGGAGGTTAAGGGAGACCCAGTACTTC